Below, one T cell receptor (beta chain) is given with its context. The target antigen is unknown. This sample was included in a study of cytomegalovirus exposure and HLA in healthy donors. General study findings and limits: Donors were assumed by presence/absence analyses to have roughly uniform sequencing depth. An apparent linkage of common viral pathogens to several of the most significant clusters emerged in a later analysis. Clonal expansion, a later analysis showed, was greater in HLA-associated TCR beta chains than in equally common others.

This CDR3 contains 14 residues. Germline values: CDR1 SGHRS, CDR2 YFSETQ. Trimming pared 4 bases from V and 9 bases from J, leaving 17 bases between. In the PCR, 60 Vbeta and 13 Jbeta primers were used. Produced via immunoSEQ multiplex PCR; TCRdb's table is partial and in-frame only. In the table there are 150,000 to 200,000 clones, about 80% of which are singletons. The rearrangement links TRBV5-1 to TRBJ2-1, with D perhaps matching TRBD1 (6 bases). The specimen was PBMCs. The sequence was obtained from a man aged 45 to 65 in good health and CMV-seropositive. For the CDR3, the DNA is TGCGCCAGCAGCGAAACAGGGTCTGGGTGTGAGCAGTTCTTC. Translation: CASSETGSGCEQFF.